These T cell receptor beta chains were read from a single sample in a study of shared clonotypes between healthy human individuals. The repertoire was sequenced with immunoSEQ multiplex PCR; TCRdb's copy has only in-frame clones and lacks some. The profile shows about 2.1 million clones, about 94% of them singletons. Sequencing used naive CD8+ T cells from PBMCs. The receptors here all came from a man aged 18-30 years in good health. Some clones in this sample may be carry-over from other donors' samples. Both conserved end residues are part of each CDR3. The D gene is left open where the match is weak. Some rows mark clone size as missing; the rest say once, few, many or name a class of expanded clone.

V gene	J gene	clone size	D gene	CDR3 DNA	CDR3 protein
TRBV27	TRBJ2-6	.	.	TGTGCCAGCAGTTTTTTACGGGACCCGGCACCTGGGGCCAACGTCCTGACTTTC	CASSFLRDPAPGANVLTF
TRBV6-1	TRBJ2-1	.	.	TGTGCCAGCAGTGATCGGACAGAACCCTACAATGAGCAGTTCTTC	CASSDRTEPYNEQFF
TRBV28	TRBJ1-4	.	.	TGTGCCAGCAGTTTGGTCTGGCCTAATGAAAAACTGTTTTTT	CASSLVWPNEKLFF
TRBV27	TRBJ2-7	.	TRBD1	TGTGCCAGCAGTTCCTTGACCGGGACAGGGGCCCACGAGCAGTACTTC	CASSSLTGTGAHEQYF
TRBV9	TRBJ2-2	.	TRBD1	TGTGCCAGCAGCCCAGGGGGACAGCCGAACACCGGGGAGCTGTTTTTT	CASSPGGQPNTGELFF
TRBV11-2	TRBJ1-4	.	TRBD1	TGTGCCAGCAGCTTAGTCAGGGGGGCTGAAAAACTGTTTTTT	CASSLVRGAEKLFF
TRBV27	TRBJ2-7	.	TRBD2	TGTGCCAGCAGTTTTTCTAGCGGGAACCCCTACGAGCAGTACTTC	CASSFSSGNPYEQYF
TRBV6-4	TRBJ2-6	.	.	TGTGCCAGCAGTGAACGGGTAACCCGCTCTGGGGCCAACGTCCTGACTTTC	CASSERVTRSGANVLTF
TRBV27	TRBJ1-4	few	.	TGTGCCAGCAGTTTGGACGGGGAGAGCGAACTGTTTTTT	CASSLDGESELFF
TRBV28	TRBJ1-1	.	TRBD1	TGTGCCAGCAGTTCCCGACAGGGGATAATGAACACTGAAGCTTTCTTT	CASSSRQGIMNTEAFF
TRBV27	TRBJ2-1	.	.	TGTGCCAGCAGTTCCGTACCTTACAATGAGCAGTTCTTC	CASSSVPYNEQFF
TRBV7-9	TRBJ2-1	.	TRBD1	TGTGCCAGCAGCCGGACAGGGGCCGATGAGCAGTTCTTC	CASSRTGADEQFF
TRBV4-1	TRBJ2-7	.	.	TGCGCCAGCAGCCAATTGGACAACTTCTACGAGCAGTACTTC	CASSQLDNFYEQYF
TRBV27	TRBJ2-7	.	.	TGTGCCAGCAGTTTATTCGGAGGCTACGAGCAGTACTTC	CASSLFGGYEQYF
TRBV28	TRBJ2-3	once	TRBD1	TGTGCCAGCAGAACTTTACCGGGACAGGGGACAGATACGCAGTATTTT	CASRTLPGQGTDTQYF
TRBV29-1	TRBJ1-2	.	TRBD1	TGCAGCGTTGTGGGACAGGGGGCACCTAACTATGGCTACACCTTC	CSVVGQGAPNYGYTF
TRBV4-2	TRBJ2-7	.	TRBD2	TGTGCCAGCAGCCAGCCCGGACTAGCGGGGACTTACGAGCAGTACTTC	CASSQPGLAGTYEQYF
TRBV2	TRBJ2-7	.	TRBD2	TGTGCCAGCGCGGCTAGCGGGAGGTTTTCCTACGAGCAGTACTTC	CASAASGRFSYEQYF
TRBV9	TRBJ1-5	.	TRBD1	TGTGCCAGCAGCGGACAGGGGGCTAGCAATCAGCCCCAGCATTTT	CASSGQGASNQPQHF
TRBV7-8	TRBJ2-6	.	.	TGTGCCAGCAGCTACGACCAGAGCTCTGGGGCCAACGTCCTGACTTTC	CASSYDQSSGANVLTF
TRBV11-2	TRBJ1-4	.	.	TGTGCCAGCAGCTTAGATTTGGGTGGTAAGGAGGAAAAACTGTTTTTT	CASSLDLGGKEEKLFF
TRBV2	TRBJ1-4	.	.	TGTGCCAGCAGTGAAACGGGGGTGGATAATGAAAAACTGTTTTTT	CASSETGVDNEKLFF
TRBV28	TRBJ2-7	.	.	TGTGCCAGCACCGGCCAGGGGGGCAGAGCCTACGAGCAGTACTTC	CASTGQGGRAYEQYF
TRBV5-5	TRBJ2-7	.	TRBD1	TGTGCCAGCAGCCTCCGGACAGGTCCCGGTAGCGAGCAGTACTTC	CASSLRTGPGSEQYF
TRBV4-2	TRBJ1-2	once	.	TGTGCCAGCAGCCCTCAGGGGTTCTATGGCTACACCTTC	CASSPQGFYGYTF
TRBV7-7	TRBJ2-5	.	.	TGTGCCAGCAGCTTAAATCGGGGGGAGACCCAGTACTTC	CASSLNRGETQYF
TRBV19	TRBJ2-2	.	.	TGTGCCAGTAGTATCGCTAGCACGAACACCGGGGAGCTGTTTTTT	CASSIASTNTGELFF
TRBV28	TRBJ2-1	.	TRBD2	TGTGCCAGCAGTTTCTGGACTAGTAACTACAATGAGCAGTTCTTC	CASSFWTSNYNEQFF
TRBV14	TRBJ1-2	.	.	TGTGCCAGCAGCCCCTGGACAGAGGAAAGCTATGGCTACACCTTC	CASSPWTEESYGYTF
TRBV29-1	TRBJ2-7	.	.	TGCAGCGCCTTGGGCCCCGAGCAGTACTTC	CSALGPEQYF
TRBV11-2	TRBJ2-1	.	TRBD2	TGTGCCAGCAGCTTAAGGGAGGGGAGTTACAATGAGCAGTTCTTC	CASSLREGSYNEQFF
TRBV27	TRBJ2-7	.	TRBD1	TGTGCCAGCCAGACGGACAGGGGAGGGTACGAGCAGTACTTC	CASQTDRGGYEQYF
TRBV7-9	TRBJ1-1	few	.	TGTGCCAGCAGCTTAGTGTTCCCGTCTGAAGCTTTCTTT	CASSLVFPSEAFF
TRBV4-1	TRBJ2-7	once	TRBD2	TGCGCCAGCAGCCAAAGGCTAGCGGGAGGGATCGGGCAGTACTTC	CASSQRLAGGIGQYF
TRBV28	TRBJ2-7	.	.	TGTGCCAGCAGTTTATCGGGTTGGGATTACGAGCAGTACTTC	CASSLSGWDYEQYF
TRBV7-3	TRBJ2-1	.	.	TGTGCCAGCAGCTTAACAGGGACACTAAGCTCCTACAATGAGCAGTTCTTC	CASSLTGTLSSYNEQFF
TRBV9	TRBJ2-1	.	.	TGTGCCAGCAGCGTAGATTGGGAGTTCGCCTACAATGAGCAGTTCTTC	CASSVDWEFAYNEQFF
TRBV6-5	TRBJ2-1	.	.	TGTGCCAGCAGTTACTCGATCCGGGAGAATCGGTTCTTC	CASSYSIRENRFF
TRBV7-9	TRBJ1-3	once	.	TGTGCCAGCAGCCCGGCAGGGGAGGGAAACACCATATATTTT	CASSPAGEGNTIYF
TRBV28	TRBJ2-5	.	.	TGTGCCAGCAGTTTAATGGTGCGAGAGACCCAGTACTTC	CASSLMVRETQYF
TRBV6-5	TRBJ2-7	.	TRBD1	TGTGCCAGCAGCCGGACAGGGGCTGGCTACGAGCAGTACTTC	CASSRTGAGYEQYF
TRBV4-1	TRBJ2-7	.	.	TGCGCCAGCAGCCAAGGAAGGGGGGCCTACGAGCAGTACTTC	CASSQGRGAYEQYF
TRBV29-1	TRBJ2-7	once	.	TGCAGCGCTTGTAGGCAGGGAGTTTCAGAGCAGTACTTC	CSACRQGVSEQYF
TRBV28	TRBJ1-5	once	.	TGTGCCAGCAGTTTAGAACAGGGACGCAATCAGCCCCAGCATTTT	CASSLEQGRNQPQHF
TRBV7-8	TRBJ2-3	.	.	TGTGCCAGCAGCGAGAGAAGGGGGGAGGCAGATACGCAGTATTTT	CASSERRGEADTQYF